This T cell receptor beta chain originates from a study of cytomegalovirus exposure and HLA in healthy donors. Notes on the study in general: One variant, a missense change in DCLRE1C, was linked in a later analysis to TCR beta V- and J-gene trimming. In vitro work confirmed that a few CMV-associated chains recognize CMV antigens. Later on, an analysis showed TCR association rates differing by HLA locus, with DRB1 the most and HLA-C the fewest.

In the PCR, 60 Vbeta and 13 Jbeta primers were used. The assay was immunoSEQ multiplex PCR, and TCRdb's table has in-frame clones only and misses some. In the table there are some 190,000 clones, more than 75% of which are singletons. Donors in the study were healthy people who gave bone marrow. Worth noting for this clone: As yet, its antigen is unknown.

Germline CDR1 is SGHNT and CDR2 is YYREEE (reference sequence). This CDR3 has 16 amino acids. The J segment lost 5 bases and the V segment lost 0 bases, leaving 6 bases of the junction unmatched. The sequence was obtained from a woman under 40 in good health and CMV-seropositive. The chain has TRBV5-4 and TRBJ2-2; 8 bases are shared with TRBD2. Source material: PBMCs. The CDR3 DNA reads TGTGCCAGCAGCTTGGATAGCGGGGCGCGGACCGGGGAGCTGTTTTTT. Translation gives CASSLDSGARTGELFF.